Listed below are T cell receptor beta chains from one sample, sequenced in a study of PD-1 blockade in classical Hodgkin lymphoma. Using immunoSEQ multiplex PCR, the repertoire was profiled, and TCRdb retains in-frame clones only, with some absent. The table lists some 58,000 clones, under 95% of them singletons. Sequenced here: peripheral blood mononuclear cells (PBMCs), sampled before the fourth cycle of nivolumab. These receptors were collected from a human donor with classical Hodgkin lymphoma. CDR3s include the opening cysteine and the closing phenylalanine or tryptophan. The D gene is left open where the match is weak. Clone size is given for some rows only: seen once, a few or many times, or a class if the clone is expanded.

>-|TRBV28|TRBJ2-7|-
CASSWGNYEQYF
TGTGCCAGCAGTTGGGGAAACTACGAGCAGTACTTC
>-|TRBV19|TRBJ1-2|-
CASSISAGVSNYGYTF
TGTGCCAGTAGTATCTCCGCAGGCGTATCTAACTATGGCTACACCTTC
>-|TRBV11-2|TRBJ2-3|-
CASSSIAETQYF
TGTGCCAGCAGCTCTATAGCGGAAACGCAGTATTTT
>-|TRBV5-1|TRBJ2-3|-
CASSFQGPGTDTQYF
TGCGCCAGCAGCTTCCAGGGCCCTGGGACAGATACGCAGTATTTT
>-|TRBV28|TRBJ2-1|-
CASSRRWDAMLF
TGTGCCAGCAGTCGAAGGTGGGACGCCATGCTCTTC
>TRBD2|TRBV5-1|TRBJ2-6|-
CASSILPSGGFSGANVLTF
TGCGCCAGCAGCATCCTCCCCTCGGGGGGGTTCTCTGGGGCCAACGTCCTGACTTTC
>-|TRBV28|TRBJ1-2|-
CASRPQDADGYTF
TGTGCCAGCCGCCCCCAGGACGCGGATGGCTACACCTTC
>-|TRBV10-2|TRBJ1-2|-
CASSESRANYGYTF
TGCGCCAGCAGTGAGTCGAGGGCTAACTATGGCTACACCTTC
>-|TRBV27|TRBJ1-4|-
CASSFRGQEKLFF
TGTGCCAGCAGTTTTCGGGGGCAGGAAAAACTGTTTTTT
>TRBD2|TRBV7-9|TRBJ2-7|-
CASRGGDSYEQYF
TGTGCCAGCCGTGGGGGGGACTCCTACGAGCAGTACTTC
>-|TRBV19|TRBJ2-5|once
CASSPPRGRGETQYF
TGTGCCAGTAGCCCCCCGAGGGGTAGAGGCGAGACCCAGTACTTC
>TRBD1|TRBV10-2|TRBJ1-1|once
CASSGSGGTEAFF
TGCGCCAGCAGTGGATCAGGGGGCACTGAAGCTTTCTTT
>-|TRBV6-1|TRBJ1-6|few
CASSGKGEISSYNSPLHF
TGTGCCAGCAGTGGGAAAGGGGAGATAAGCTCCTATAATTCACCCCTCCACTTT
>-|TRBV7-8|TRBJ1-1|-
CASSPGANTEAFF
TGTGCCAGCAGCCCCGGGGCGAACACTGAAGCTTTCTTT
>-|TRBV5-1|TRBJ2-3|-
CASSPSPGTDTQYF
TGCGCCAGCAGCCCCTCCCCCGGTACAGATACGCAGTATTTT
>-|TRBV6-4|TRBJ1-1|-
CASKSEGGMNTEAFF
TGTGCCAGCAAATCGGAAGGGGGAATGAACACTGAAGCTTTCTTT
>TRBD1|TRBV4-1|TRBJ2-7|-
CASSPSGTGSVLGGYEQYF
TGCGCCAGCAGCCCCTCCGGGACAGGGTCGGTATTAGGAGGCTACGAGCAGTACTTC
>-|TRBV7-8|TRBJ1-1|-
CASSSGRMNTEAFF
TGTGCCAGCAGCTCCGGACGGATGAACACTGAAGCTTTCTTT
>-|TRBV25-1|TRBJ1-2|-
CASNGGNYGYTF
TGTGCCAGCAATGGGGGGAACTATGGCTACACCTTC
>TRBD1|TRBV25-1|TRBJ1-2|-
CASSRTGTSMVGYTF
TGTGCCAGCAGTAGGACAGGGACGAGTATGGTAGGCTACACCTTC
>-|TRBV5-1|TRBJ1-1|few
CASSIRRGTEAFF
TGCGCCAGCAGCATCCGACGGGGCACTGAAGCTTTCTTT
>TRBD1|TRBV2|TRBJ1-1|-
CASSGGGAIKEAFF
TGTGCCAGCAGTGGAGGGGGCGCCATAAAGGAAGCTTTCTTT
>-|TRBV27|TRBJ1-6|-
CASSLSQRGKHGRSYNSPLHF
TGTGCCAGCAGTTTAAGTCAACGGGGTAAACATGGGAGATCCTATAATTCACCCCTCCACTTT
>-|TRBV6-5|TRBJ2-2|once
CASTASPGELFF
TGTGCCAGCACCGCTTCCCCCGGGGAGCTGTTTTTT
>TRBD1|TRBV19|TRBJ1-1|once
CASSSSTGEGAFF
TGTGCCAGTAGTTCCTCGACAGGGGAAGGCGCTTTCTTT
>-|TRBV18|TRBJ2-5|-
CASSPFLEHTGTQYF
TGTGCCAGCTCACCGTTCCTTGAGCACACGGGGACCCAGTACTTC
>-|TRBV5-1|TRBJ2-2|-
CASSSRGGELFF
TGCGCCAGCAGCTCCAGGGGCGGGGAGCTGTTTTTT
>-|TRBV6-5|TRBJ2-5|-
CASRKGPELKETQYF
TGTGCCAGCAGGAAAGGGCCCGAACTTAAAGAGACCCAGTACTTC
>TRBD1|TRBV2|TRBJ2-7|-
CASRDRGLYEQYF
TGTGCCAGCCGCGACAGGGGGCTTTACGAGCAGTACTTC
>-|TRBV30|TRBJ1-6|-
CAWSVGSSYNSPLHF
TGTGCCTGGAGTGTAGGGAGCTCCTATAATTCACCCCTCCACTTT
>-|TRBV4-1|TRBJ1-1|-
CASSQVNRDRTEAFF
TGCGCCAGCAGCCAAGTTAACAGGGATCGCACTGAAGCTTTCTTT
>-|TRBV19|TRBJ1-2|few
CASSMTGYGYTF
TGTGCCAGTAGTATGACCGGCTATGGCTACACCTTC
>-|TRBV5-6|TRBJ1-5|-
CASSSGDQPQHF
TGTGCCAGCAGCTCGGGGGATCAGCCCCAGCATTTT
>-|TRBV7-9|TRBJ2-7|-
CASSSSTGPPRQYF
TGTGCCAGCAGCTCTTCAACGGGACCCCCTCGGCAGTACTTC
>-|TRBV25-1|TRBJ2-1|-
CASSEEVLPGNEQFF
TGTGCCAGCAGTGAAGAAGTCCTCCCGGGAAATGAGCAGTTCTTC
>TRBD1|TRBV18|TRBJ2-7|once
CASSPLSVTGSSFMEQYF
TGTGCCAGCTCACCACTATCCGTGACAGGGTCATCTTTCATGGAGCAGTACTTC
>TRBD1|TRBV5-1|TRBJ2-7|-
CASSRGQGSDEQYF
TGCGCCAGCAGCAGGGGACAGGGGAGTGACGAGCAGTACTTC
>-|TRBV10-2|TRBJ1-5|-
CASSESDQPQHF
TGCGCCAGCAGTGAGTCGGATCAGCCCCAGCATTTT